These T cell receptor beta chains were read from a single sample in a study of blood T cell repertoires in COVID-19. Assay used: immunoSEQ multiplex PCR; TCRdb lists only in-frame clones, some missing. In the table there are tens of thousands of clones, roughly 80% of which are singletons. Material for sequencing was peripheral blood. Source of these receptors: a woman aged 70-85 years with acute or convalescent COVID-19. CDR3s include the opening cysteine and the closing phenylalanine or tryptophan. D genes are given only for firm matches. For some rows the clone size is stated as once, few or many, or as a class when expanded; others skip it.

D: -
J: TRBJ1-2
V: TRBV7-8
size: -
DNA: TGTGCCAGCAGCCCTCTAATCCAGGGGACACATGGCTACACCTTC
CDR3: CASSPLIQGTHGYTF

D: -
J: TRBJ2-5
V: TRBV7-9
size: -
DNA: TGTGCCAGCCATAAGCCAGGGTCAGAGACCCAGTACTTC
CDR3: CASHKPGSETQYF

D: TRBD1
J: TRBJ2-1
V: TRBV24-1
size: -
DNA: TGTGCCACCAGTGATTTTAACAGGGGTGGCAATGAGCAGTTCTTC
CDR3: CATSDFNRGGNEQFF

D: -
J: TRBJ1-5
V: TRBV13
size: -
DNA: TGTGCCAGCAGCTTCTCCAATCAGCCCCAGCATTTT
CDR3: CASSFSNQPQHF

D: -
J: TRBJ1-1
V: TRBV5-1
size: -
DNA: TGCGCCAGCAGCTCTACGGACACTGAAGCTTTCTTT
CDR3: CASSSTDTEAFF

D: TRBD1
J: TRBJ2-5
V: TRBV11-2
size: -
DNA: TGTGCCAGCAGCTTAGACCCGACAGGGGGCGCGAAGACCCAGTACTTC
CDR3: CASSLDPTGGAKTQYF

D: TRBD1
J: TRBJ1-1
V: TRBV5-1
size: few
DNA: TGCGCCAGCAGCGGACAGGGAATGAACACTGAAGCTTTCTTT
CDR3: CASSGQGMNTEAFF

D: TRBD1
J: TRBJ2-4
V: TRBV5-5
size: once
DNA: TGTGCCAGCGGTACCTCCGGGACAGGCGGGGCCAAAAACATTCAGTACTTC
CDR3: CASGTSGTGGAKNIQYF

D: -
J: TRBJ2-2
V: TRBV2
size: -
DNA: TGTGCCAGCAGCGCGACTCCGCACACCGGGGAGCTGTTTTTT
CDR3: CASSATPHTGELFF

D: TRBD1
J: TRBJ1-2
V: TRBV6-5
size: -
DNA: TGTGCCAGCAGTCCCGGGACAGGGATGGACTATGGCTACACCTTC
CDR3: CASSPGTGMDYGYTF

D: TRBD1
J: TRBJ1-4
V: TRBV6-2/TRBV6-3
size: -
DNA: TGTGCCAGCAGTTCGACAGGGATTTATGAAAAACTGTTTTTT
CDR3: CASSSTGIYEKLFF

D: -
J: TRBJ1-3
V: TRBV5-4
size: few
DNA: TGTGCCAGCAGCCCATCCGGGGATGGGCGACCTGGAAACACCATATATTTT
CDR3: CASSPSGDGRPGNTIYF

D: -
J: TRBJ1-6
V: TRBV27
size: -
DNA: TGTGCCAGCAGTTCCGGGGTGAATTCACCCCTCCACTTT
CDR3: CASSSGVNSPLHF

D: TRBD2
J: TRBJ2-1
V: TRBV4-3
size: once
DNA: TGCGCCAGCAGCCAAGATCGGACTAGCGGGGGAAATGAGCAGTTCTTC
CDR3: CASSQDRTSGGNEQFF

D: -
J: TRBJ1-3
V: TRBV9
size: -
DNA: TGTGCCAGCAGCCTCCGGGAGGCTGTAAGAGGGAACACCATATATTTT
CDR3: CASSLREAVRGNTIYF

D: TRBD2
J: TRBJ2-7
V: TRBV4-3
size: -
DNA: TGCGCCAGCAGCCAGTATAGCGGGGGGCCTCTATACGAGCAGTACTTC
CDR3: CASSQYSGGPLYEQYF

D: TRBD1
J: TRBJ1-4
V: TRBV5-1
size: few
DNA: TGCGCCAGCAGCTTAATCGGACAGGGAAATGAAAAACTGTTTTTT
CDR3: CASSLIGQGNEKLFF

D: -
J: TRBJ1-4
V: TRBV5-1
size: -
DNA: TGCGCCAGCAGCTTGGGTCAGGGGAAAGAAAAACTGTTTTTT
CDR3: CASSLGQGKEKLFF

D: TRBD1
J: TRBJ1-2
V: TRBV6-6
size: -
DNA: TGTGCCAGCAGTTACTCGCGACAGGGGAATGGCTACACCTTC
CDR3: CASSYSRQGNGYTF

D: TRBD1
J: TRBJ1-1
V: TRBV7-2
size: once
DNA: TGTGCCAGCAGCTTAGCTAGGGGGCGCGTCGCTGAAGCTTTCTTT
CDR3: CASSLARGRVAEAFF

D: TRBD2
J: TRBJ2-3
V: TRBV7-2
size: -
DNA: TGTGCCAGCAGCGAGCGGACTAGCGGCACAGATACGCAGTATTTT
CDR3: CASSERTSGTDTQYF

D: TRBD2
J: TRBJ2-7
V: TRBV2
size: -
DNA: TGTGCCAGCAGTGTGGCTAGCGGGTACGAGCAGTACTTC
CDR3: CASSVASGYEQYF

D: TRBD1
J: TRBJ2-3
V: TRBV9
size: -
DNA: TGTGCCAGCAGCGGGGGGACAGGGGCAGATACGCAGTATTTT
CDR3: CASSGGTGADTQYF

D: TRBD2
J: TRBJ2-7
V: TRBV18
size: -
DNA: TGTGCCAGCTCACCGGGGGGGTCCTACGAGCAGTACTTC
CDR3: CASSPGGSYEQYF

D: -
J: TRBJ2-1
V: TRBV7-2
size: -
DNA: TGTGCCACCAGAGAGGGGAGGGGGGAGTACAATGAGCAGTTCTTC
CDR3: CATREGRGEYNEQFF

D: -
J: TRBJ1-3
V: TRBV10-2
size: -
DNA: TGCGCCAGCAGGGGGATAGGGAGCGGAAACACCATATATTTT
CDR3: CASRGIGSGNTIYF

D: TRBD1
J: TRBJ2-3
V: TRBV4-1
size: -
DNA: TGCGCCAGCAGTAGGACAGGGCCTAGCACAGATACGCAGTATTTT
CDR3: CASSRTGPSTDTQYF

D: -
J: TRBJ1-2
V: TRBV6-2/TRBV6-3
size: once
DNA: TGTGCCAGCAGTTACAGTTCCGGGAGGGGCGGCTACACCTTC
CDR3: CASSYSSGRGGYTF

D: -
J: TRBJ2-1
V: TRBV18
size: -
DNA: TGTGCCAGCTCACCCCAGGGAACGTCCTACAATGAGCAGTTCTTC
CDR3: CASSPQGTSYNEQFF

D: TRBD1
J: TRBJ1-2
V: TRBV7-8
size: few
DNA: TGTGCCAGCAGCCGAGGGACAGGGTCGCCCTATGGCTACACCTTC
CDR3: CASSRGTGSPYGYTF